The source of this TCR beta chain is a study of sequential checkpoint blockade in melanoma. CDR3 length: 14 residues. Germline V lookup: CDR1 SGHRS, CDR2 YFSETQ. Trimming removed 4 bases from V and 3 bases from J, with 10 bases in between. Points from the study as a whole: Pretreatment TIL clonality tracked with response in the nivolumab-first arm.

Documented treatment: randomized to nivolumab then ipilimumab (arm A) or the reverse (arm B). None of the patients previously received DNA-damaging chemotherapy. Sequencing used immunoSEQ multiplex PCR; TCRdb keeps in-frame clones, though not all of them. The table lists under 2,500 clones, 17% of them singletons. As regards this clone: The antigen is not known.

This TCR was recovered from a human donor with melanoma. Sequenced material: tumor tissue (inferred from file names), taken from a patient given nivolumab and ipilimumab in sequence. This chain links TRBV5-1 with TRBJ2-2; possibly TRBD1 for D (6 bases). The CDR3 here is CASSGRQDTGELFF. CDR3 in DNA: TGCGCCAGCAGCGGTCGACAGGACACCGGGGAGCTGTTTTTT.